This T cell receptor beta chain was retrieved from a study of blood T cells in healthy people across ages. A J-beta primer mix and a sample-barcoded 5' primer were used in a second PCR of roughly 7 to 12 cycles. TCRdb fed the 5' RACE reads into MiXCR, producing one record per CDR3 protein. The data contain approximately 2,000,000 distinct CDR3 sequences, approximately 40% of them singletons. The sequenced material came from blood. This clonotype was sampled from a human donor in good health.

For the CDR3, the DNA is TGTGCCAGCAGCCAAATGCCCCAAACTAGCGGCGAGCAGTACTTC. Its translation: CASSQMPQTSGEQYF. The V call is TRBV3-1, the J call TRBJ2-4; 8 bases match TRBD2. The better agreement between TRBJ2-7 and the DNA end casts doubt on the J call. The CDR3 covers 15 residues. The V gene's germline CDR1 is LGHDT and CDR2 YNNKEL (reference sequence).